There are many counts of the clone carrying this T cell receptor beta chain. With iRepertoire HTBI primers and Arm-PCR of CDR3 regions, TCR beta libraries were built. TCRdb used MiXCR to reprocess the multiplex PCR reads, holding one entry per CDR3 protein. The sample has about 540,000 distinct CDR3 sequences; less than 15% are singletons. The data are from a study of regulatory T cells in long-lasting Graves disease. The CDR3 contains 14 residues. CDR1 and CDR2 from the germline V gene are SGHTA and FQGNSA. Losses at the gene ends were 2 bases for V and 4 bases for J; bases not matched to a gene: 4. Specified time point: newly diagnosed GD, antithyroid drugs for less than 3 months. The TCR library was made from RNA that had been extracted from PBMCs in TRIzol. A further study also used this sample, focusing on T cells in Graves' hyperthyroidism and ophthalmopathy. In that study: From stable hyperthyroidism, ophthalmopathy was set apart by a 13 V-J model.

The sequenced sample was peripheral blood mononuclear cells (PBMCs), obtained at new diagnosis, from a patient treated with antithyroid drugs. The chain couples TRBV7-2 to TRBJ2-5, with 7 bases matching TRBD2. The origin of this receptor is a man aged 25-45 years with Graves disease. The CDR3 spells CASSLKAGLETQYF. The CDR3 coding sequence is TGTGCCAGCAGCTTAAAAGCGGGGTTAGAGACCCAGTACTTC. Full variable domain (rest looked up from reference TRBV7-2 and TRBJ2-5): GAGVSQSPSNKVTEKGKDVELRCDPISGHTALYWYRQSLGQGLEFLIYFQGNSAPDKSGLPSDRFSAERTGGSVSTLTIQRTQQEDSAVYLCASSLKAGLETQYFGPGTRLLVL.